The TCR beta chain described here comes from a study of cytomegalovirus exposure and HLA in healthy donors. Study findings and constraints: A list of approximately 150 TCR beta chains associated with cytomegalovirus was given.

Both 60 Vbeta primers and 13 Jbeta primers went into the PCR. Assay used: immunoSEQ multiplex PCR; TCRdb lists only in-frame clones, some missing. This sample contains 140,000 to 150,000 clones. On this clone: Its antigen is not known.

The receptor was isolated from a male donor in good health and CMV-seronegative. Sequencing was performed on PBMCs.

The CDR3 region has the DNA TGTGCCAGCAGCGCCACAGGGCAAGGCTACACCTTC. This encodes CASSATGQGYTF. The chain recombines TRBV7-9 with TRBJ1-2, with a possible D match to TRBD1 (6 bases). Trimming stripped 5 bases from V and 8 bases from J, with 12 bases between. CDR3 length: 12 residues. Germline CDR1 is SEHNR and CDR2 is FQNEAQ (reference sequence).